This TCR beta chain derives from a study of PD-1 blockade in classical Hodgkin lymphoma. Notes on the study in general: CD4+ TCR diversity, unlike CD8+, rose significantly by C4D1. Newly diagnosed patients and complete responders had comparable diversity at baseline.

Time point meaning: cycle 4 day 1 (C4D1), after less than 7 weeks of nivolumab. Each patient experienced a relapse that followed autologous stem cell transplantation, and brentuximab vedotin exposure varied. The data were produced by immunoSEQ multiplex PCR, yet TCRdb's version contains in-frame clones alone and is incomplete. Of 100,000 or so clones in the sample, approximately 90% are singletons; the top ten hold about 2.9%. Note on this clone: What it binds is not known.

The CDR3 sequence is 15 residues long. Trimming removed 0 bases at V and 4 bases at J, with 12 bases between. CDR1 and CDR2 (germline): MNHNY, SVGAGI (reference sequence). The clonotype was recovered from a human donor with classical Hodgkin lymphoma. The V gene is TRBV6-6, the J gene TRBJ1-2; tentative D call: TRBD1 (5 bases). This material consisted of peripheral blood mononuclear cells (PBMCs), taken before the fourth cycle of nivolumab. CDR3 sequence (DNA): TGTGCCAGCAGTTACTCGGCAGGGTTCAGCTATGGCTACACCTTC. Its translation: CASSYSAGFSYGYTF.